Below, 14 T cell receptor beta chains from the same sample are listed, as sequenced in a study of Ad26.COV2.S vaccination and SARS-CoV-2 variants. Produced via immunoSEQ multiplex PCR; TCRdb's table is partial and in-frame only. Of some 300,000 clones in the sample, about 86% were seen once. The treatment was: 19 received Ad26.COV2.S at low or high dose, single or two shots; 5 received placebo; per-sample allocation not given. Collection of samples fell on day 63 after the first vaccine or placebo injection. The sequenced sample was peripheral blood, obtained in a trial of Ad26.COV2.S vaccine versus placebo. These receptors were obtained from a person between 18 and 65 years old who received the Ad26.COV2.S COVID-19 vaccine or a placebo.

With regard to this clone: Other DNA sequences in the same sample also yield this CDR3. The rearrangement uses TRBV3-1 (or the pseudogene TRBV3-2) and TRBJ1-3; D is ambiguous. Germline V CDR1 and CDR2: LGHDT, YNNKEL (reference sequence). The CDR3 has 13 amino acids. V lost 1 base to trimming and J lost 1 base, with 2 bases between them. The CDR3: CASSQVSGNTIYF. In DNA form, the CDR3 reads TGTGCCAGCAGCCAAGTTTCTGGAAACACCATATATTTT.

This clone was counted once. This chain uses TRBV3-1 (or the pseudogene TRBV3-2) with TRBJ2-7, with 12 bases matching TRBD2. This CDR3 is 15 amino acids long. The trim removed 5 bases at V and 2 bases at J, leaving 4 bases unmatched. Germline lookup yields CDR1 LGHDT and CDR2 YNNKEL (reference sequence). The CDR3 protein is CASSFSSGGAYEQYF. CDR3 bases: TGTGCCAGCAGCTTCTCTAGCGGGGGGGCCTACGAGCAGTACTTC.

V is TRBV3-1 (or the pseudogene TRBV3-2) and J is TRBJ1-4; no clear D. V dropped 0 bases and J dropped 8 bases, with 25 bases sitting between them. CDR1 is LGHDT and CDR2 is YNNKEL in the germline V gene (reference sequence). The CDR3 contains 19 residues. Written as DNA, the CDR3 is TGTGCCAGCAGCCAAGATTTGCATTATACAGAGCCCCTCGACGAAAAACTGTTTTTT. Amino acids: CASSQDLHYTEPLDEKLFF.

The J gene is TRBJ1-4, the V gene TRBV19, with D possibly TRBD1 on 5 matching bases. This CDR3 is 14 amino acids long. Germline CDR1 LNHDA, CDR2 SQIVND (reference sequence). Trimming stripped 5 bases from V and 6 bases from J, with 13 bases between. The CDR3 nucleotides are TGTGCCAGTAGTCCCCGGGACCGGGATGAAAAACTGTTTTTT. This sequence encodes CASSPRDRDEKLFF.

This clone turned up a few times. V gene TRBV6-2 or TRBV6-3 combines with J gene TRBJ1-1; no reliable D call. Germline CDR1 is MNHEY and CDR2 is SVGEGT. This CDR3 has 14 amino acids. V lost 5 bases and J lost 0, with 10 bases in between. The CDR3 coding sequence is TGTGCCAGCAGTCAGACTCGGATGAACACTGAAGCTTTCTTT. Its translation: CASSQTRMNTEAFF.

This clone was recorded a few times. The CDR3 DNA reads as TGCAGCGCCGACAGGGGCTATGGCTACACCTTC. Its translation is CSADRGYGYTF. This chain joins TRBV29-1 and TRBJ1-2; 8 nucleotides agree with TRBD1. Trimming cost V 7 bases and J 4 bases; bases outside gene matches: 2. The germline gives CDR1 SQVTM, CDR2 ANQGSEA. The CDR3 loop spans 11 amino acids.

The chain carries TRBV3-1 (or the pseudogene TRBV3-2) and TRBJ1-1, with D unresolved. The CDR3 loop spans 12 amino acids. V was clipped by 2 bases and J by 5 bases, with 6 bases between them. CDR1 and CDR2 from the germline V gene are LGHDT and YNNKEL (reference sequence). The DNA of the CDR3 is TGTGCCAGCAGCCAAACGGTAACTGAAGCTTTCTTT. It translates to CASSQTVTEAFF.

V gene TRBV18 combines with J gene TRBJ2-6, with 11 positions matching TRBD1. V lost 3 bases and J lost 2; bases outside the gene matches: 6. This CDR3 region has 18 residues. Germline V gene sequence: CDR1 KGHSH, CDR2 LQKENI. The CDR3 region is CASSPEGQGATGANVLTF. As DNA, the CDR3 is TGTGCCAGCTCACCGGAAGGACAGGGGGCGACTGGGGCCAACGTCCTGACTTTC.

J is TRBJ2-2 and V is TRBV6-5, with 9 bases matching TRBD2. The germline CDR1 and CDR2 sequences are MNHEY and SVGAGI. The CDR3 has 15 residues. The V segment lost 6 bases and the J segment 4 bases; nucleotides outside the gene matches: 6. The CDR3 here is CASSLGLASTGELFF. Written as DNA, the CDR3 is TGTGCCAGCAGCCTTGGACTAGCGAGCACCGGGGAGCTGTTTTTT.

The gene calls are TRBV5-1 and TRBJ2-2, with D perhaps matching TRBD2 (6 bases). CDR1 is SGHRS, CDR2 YFSETQ, per germline. The CDR3 is 16 residues long. Between the trimmed V and J ends, which lost 0 bases and 0 bases, there was a span of 9 bases. CDR3 sequence (DNA): TGCGCCAGCAGCTTGGGGGGAGGCCCGAACACCGGGGAGCTGTTTTTT. Its protein is CASSLGGGPNTGELFF.

The chain links TRBV5-1 to TRBJ2-3, with D uncertain. V was pared by 0 bases and J by 2 bases, with 13 bases between. The CDR3 consists of 16 residues. CDR1 is SGHRS and CDR2 is YFSETQ in the germline V gene. CDR3 DNA sequence: TGCGCCAGCAGCTTGGAGGGCCCCCAATTCACAGATACGCAGTATTTT. This codes for CASSLEGPQFTDTQYF. The whole variable domain, filled in from reference TRBV5-1 and TRBJ2-3, reads KAGVTQTPRYLIKTRGQQVTLSCSPISGHRSVSWYQQTPGQGLQFLFEYFSETQRNKGNFPGRFSGRQFSNSRSEMNVSTLELGDSALYLCASSLEGPQFTDTQYFGPGTRLTVL.

The genes are TRBV19 and TRBJ1-1; 7 bases line up with TRBD1. This CDR3 is built from 11 residues. With 7 bases clipped from V and 10 bases from J, the junction kept 6 bases outside the gene matches. Germline V CDR1 and CDR2: LNHDA, SQIVND (reference sequence). CDR3 protein: CASTQAGGAFF. DNA of the CDR3: TGTGCCAGTACCCAGGCAGGGGGAGCTTTCTTT. Complete variable domain (other parts from reference TRBV19 and TRBJ1-1): DGGITQSPKYLFRKEGQNVTLSCEQNLNHDAMYWYRQDPGQGLRLIYYSQIVNDFQKGDIAEGYSVSREKKESFPLTVTSAQKNPTAFYLCASTQAGGAFFGQGTRLTVV.

V is TRBV6-1 and J is TRBJ1-2; D may be TRBD1 (6 bases). V dropped 3 bases and J dropped 4 bases, with 12 bases sitting between them. The CDR3 contains 14 residues. Germline values: CDR1 MNHNS, CDR2 SASEGT. The CDR3 sequence is CASSDSGVFYGYTF. The CDR3 DNA is TGTGCCAGCAGTGATTCAGGGGTTTTCTATGGCTACACCTTC.

This chain's CDR3 is CATRGDQRNTEAFF. In DNA form, the CDR3 reads TGTGCCACCCGGGGGGACCAAAGGAACACTGAAGCTTTCTTT. The chain uses TRBV6-5 and TRBJ1-1; D is perhaps TRBD1 (5 bases). CDR3 size: 14 residues. Germline V lookup: CDR1 MNHEY, CDR2 SVGAGI. V dropped 10 bases and J dropped 1 base, with 16 bases sitting between them.